Each of the 23 T cell receptor beta chains below was sequenced from the same sample in a study of OX40 agonist ivuxolimab in advanced cancers. Produced via immunoSEQ multiplex PCR; TCRdb's table is partial and in-frame only. The repertoire holds tens of thousands of clones, with roughly 90% as singletons. This material consisted of CD4+ or CD8+ T cells sorted from blood, taken in a trial of the OX40 agonist ivuxolimab. The source of these receptors is an adult with an advanced solid tumor such as melanoma, head and neck, liver or kidney cancer.

V usage is TRBV5-5 and J usage is TRBJ1-5; the match to TRBD1 covers 10 bases. Losses at the gene ends were 2 bases for V and 7 bases for J; bases not matched to a gene: 9. In germline, CDR1 is SGHKS, CDR2 YYEKEE (reference sequence). CDR3 length: 16 residues. The CDR3 sequence is CASSLTSGQGVQPQHF. The CDR3 coding sequence is TGTGCCAGCAGCTTAACCTCTGGACAGGGGGTGCAGCCCCAGCATTTT.

This clone was seen a single time. The genes are TRBV7-3 and TRBJ2-3, with a possible D match to TRBD1 (6 bases). The CDR3 totals 13 residues. V dropped 5 bases and J dropped 2 bases, with 8 bases sitting between them. The germline V gene has CDR1 SGHTA and CDR2 FQGTGA. CDR3 nucleotides: TGTGCCAGCAGCAGACAGGACACAGATACGCAGTATTTT. Translated: CASSRQDTDTQYF.

This clone was detected only a few times. V gene TRBV5-1 combines with J gene TRBJ2-2, with 14 bases aligning to TRBD2. The germline V gene has CDR1 SGHRS and CDR2 YFSETQ. The ends lost 3 bases at V and 5 bases at J; junction bases unmatched: 0. This CDR3 comprises 15 residues. The CDR3 here is CASSWTSGRTGELFF. The CDR3 DNA reads TGCGCCAGCAGCTGGACTAGCGGGAGGACCGGGGAGCTGTTTTTT.

In this sample, this clone turned up a few times. This chain connects TRBV6-1 to TRBJ1-3; 8 bases match TRBD1. With V trimmed by 3 bases and J by 0 bases, 1 base remained unmatched. The CDR3 totals 15 residues. Germline CDR1 and CDR2: MNHNS and SASEGT. The CDR3 DNA follows: TGTGCCAGCAGTGACAGGGGGCCCTCTGGAAACACCATATATTTT. The encoded protein is CASSDRGPSGNTIYF.

J is TRBJ2-1 and V is TRBV12-5; TRBD2 aligns across 10 bases. Germline trimming cut 6 bases from V and 8 bases from J; bases unmatched to any gene: 4. CDR3 length: 13 residues. Per germline, CDR1 LGHNT and CDR2 FRNRAP. The CDR3 nucleotides read TGTGCTAGTGGCAGCGGGAGGGATGATGAGCAGTTCTTC. This translates into CASGSGRDDEQFF.

V gene TRBV19 combines with J gene TRBJ2-7; 10 bases map to TRBD1. Germline V gene data show CDR1 as LNHDA and CDR2 as SQIVND (reference sequence). There are 15 residues in the CDR3. The J segment lost 5 bases and the V segment lost 5 bases, leaving 9 bases of the junction unmatched. The CDR3 nucleotides read TGTGCCAGTAGTCAACCGGGACAGGGGATCGACGAGCAGTACTTC. Encoded protein: CASSQPGQGIDEQYF. The variable domain in full, with the rest retrieved from reference TRBV19 and TRBJ2-7, is DGGITQSPKYLFRKEGQNVTLSCEQNLNHDAMYWYRQDPGQGLRLIYYSQIVNDFQKGDIAEGYSVSREKKESFPLTVTSAQKNPTAFYLCASSQPGQGIDEQYFGPGTRLTVT.

The chain carries TRBV7-2 and TRBJ2-4; D gene uncertain. V lost 0 bases and J lost 8, with 11 bases in between. Germline CDR1 is SGHTA and CDR2 is FQGNSA. This CDR3 has 14 amino acids. The CDR3 DNA reads TGTGCCAGCAGCTTAGCGGACCAATGGGACATTCAGTACTTC. This gives the protein CASSLADQWDIQYF.

The genes are TRBV30 and TRBJ1-4; D remains ambiguous. CDR3 size: 14 residues. Germline CDR1 GTSNPN, CDR2 SVGIG (reference sequence). V gave up 2 bases and J gave up 0 bases, with 7 bases separating them. As DNA, the CDR3 is TGTGCCTGGAGTAGACAAGCAACTAATGAAAAACTGTTTTTT. Translating gives CAWSRQATNEKLFF.

The chain recombines TRBV27 with TRBJ1-1; possibly TRBD1 for D (6 bases). Trimming pared 1 base from V and 1 base from J, leaving 7 bases between. In germline, CDR1 is MNHEY, CDR2 SMNVEV (reference sequence). The CDR3 is 14 amino acids. DNA for the CDR3: TGTGCCAGCAGTTTATACAGGGCGAACACTGAAGCTTTCTTT. Its translation: CASSLYRANTEAFF.

The gene calls are TRBV19 and TRBJ2-3; D possibly corresponds to TRBD1 (5 bases). Germline CDR1 and CDR2: LNHDA and SQIVND (reference sequence). The CDR3 length is 13 residues. V was cut by 6 bases and J by 4 bases, with 11 bases left in between. The CDR3 sequence is CASRTGWADTQYF. CDR3 DNA: TGTGCCAGTAGAACAGGATGGGCAGATACGCAGTATTTT.

The CDR3 sequence: CSVTGRAASTDTQYF. For the CDR3, the DNA is TGCAGCGTCACAGGGAGGGCCGCTAGCACAGATACGCAGTATTTT. The gene calls are TRBV29-1 and TRBJ2-3, with D possibly matching TRBD2 (7 bases). The V end was cut by 6 bases, the J end by 0 bases, with 16 bases between. Per the germline V gene, CDR1 is SQVTM and CDR2 is ANQGSEA. This CDR3 comprises 15 residues.

The chain is built from TRBV6-1 and TRBJ2-2; TRBD1 aligns across 8 bases. The CDR3 loop spans 15 amino acids. Germline V gene sequence: CDR1 MNHNS, CDR2 SASEGT. The V segment lost 9 bases and the J segment 4 bases; nucleotides outside the gene matches: 10. CDR3 residues: CARHYQGAGTGELFF. The CDR3 region has the DNA TGTGCCAGGCATTATCAGGGGGCGGGCACCGGGGAGCTGTTTTTT.

The chain employs TRBV4-2 and TRBJ1-5, with D tentatively TRBD1 (6 bases). CDR1 is LGHNA and CDR2 is YNFKEQ in the germline V gene. This CDR3 comprises 16 residues. Trimming pared 0 bases from V and 3 bases from J, leaving 12 bases between. CDR3 protein: CASSQEEGVTNQPQHF. In DNA form, the CDR3 reads TGTGCCAGCAGCCAAGAGGAGGGGGTTACCAATCAGCCCCAGCATTTT.

V and J are TRBV19 and TRBJ1-4; 8 bases match TRBD1. The CDR3 length is 15 residues. The V segment lost 0 bases and the J segment 7 bases; nucleotides outside the gene matches: 4. Per germline, CDR1 LNHDA and CDR2 SQIVND (reference sequence). The DNA for the CDR3 is TGTGCCAGTAGTATAGACCCAGGGGGCCGTGAAAAACTGTTTTTT. Its protein is CASSIDPGGREKLFF.

This sequence joins TRBV2 and TRBJ2-1; the D gene is possibly TRBD1 (5 bases). The CDR3 contains 16 residues. Trimming took off 2 bases at V and 0 bases at J, with 11 bases between the two ends. Germline V gene data show CDR1 as SNHLY and CDR2 as FYNNEI. Here the CDR3 reads CASSERQRSSYNEQFF. The CDR3 DNA follows: TGTGCCAGCAGTGAAAGACAGCGTAGCTCCTACAATGAGCAGTTCTTC. The full variable domain, rest sourced from reference TRBV2 and TRBJ2-1, is EPEVTQTPSHQVTQMGQEVILRCVPISNHLYFYWYRQILGQKVEFLVSFYNNEISEKSEIFDDQFSVERPDGSNFTLKIRSTKLEDSAMYFCASSERQRSSYNEQFFGPGTRLTVL.

To note about this clone: One end of the junction is discordant with germline, which a read error may explain. The rearrangement joins TRBV7-9 to TRBJ2-7; 13 nucleotides align to TRBD2. The CDR3 has 16 amino acids. Germline CDR1 reads SEHNR; CDR2 reads FQNEAQ (reference sequence). The CDR3 DNA reads TGTGCCAACAGCTTAGCTCAACTAGCGGGAGGGAACGAGCAGTACTTC. Its translation: CANSLAQLAGGNEQYF.

J is TRBJ2-1 and V is TRBV9; D not resolved. V was trimmed by 3 bases and J by 8 bases, leaving 9 bases between them. Germline CDR1 is SGDLS and CDR2 is YYNGEE. The CDR3 length is 12 residues. The CDR3 reads CASSAELDEQFF. CDR3 bases: TGTGCCAGCAGCGCTGAATTGGATGAGCAGTTCTTC.

The CDR3 protein is CAWSVGRALGYTF. CDR3 bases: TGTGCCTGGAGTGTGGGAAGGGCACTTGGCTACACCTTC. This sequence joins TRBV30 and TRBJ1-2; D gene ambiguous. Trimming shortened V by 0 bases and J by 7 bases, and 12 bases separated the two germline ends. The germline CDR1 and CDR2 sequences are GTSNPN and SVGIG (reference sequence). CDR3 size: 13 residues.

This clone was recorded a few times. V gene TRBV9 combines with J gene TRBJ2-2; tentative D call: TRBD2 (6 bases). Looked up from germline, CDR1 is SGDLS and CDR2 is YYNGEE. CDR3 size: 20 residues. The V end was cut by 0 bases, the J end by 0 bases, with 21 bases between. DNA for the CDR3: TGTGCCAGCAGCGTAGGATTGGGAGGTGGAGCGGGTTCGAACACCGGGGAGCTGTTTTTT. Translated: CASSVGLGGGAGSNTGELFF. Together with reference TRBV9 and TRBJ2-2, the CDR3 gives the full variable domain: DSGVTQTPKHLITATGQRVTLRCSPRSGDLSVYWYQQSLDQGLQFLIQYYNGEERAKGNILERFSAQQFPDLHSELNLSSLELGDSALYFCASSVGLGGGAGSNTGELFFGEGSRLTVL.

The chain uses TRBV30 and TRBJ2-7; TRBD1 might be the D (6 bases). Germline loops: CDR1 GTSNPN, CDR2 SVGIG (reference sequence). Trimming stripped 5 bases from V and 7 bases from J, with 15 bases between. The CDR3 covers 12 residues. In DNA form, the CDR3 reads TGTGCCTGGGCCGGACAGCTACGAGAGCAGTACTTC. It specifies CAWAGQLREQYF.

The chain uses TRBV7-2 and TRBJ1-4; 10 nucleotides line up with TRBD1. CDR3 length: 15 amino acids. Germline CDR1 and CDR2: SGHTA and FQGNSA. V dropped 4 bases and J dropped 10; count of bases not matched to a gene: 9. The CDR3 DNA reads as TGTGCCAGCAGCTCCGGGACAGGGGTGGCTGGAAAACTGTTTTTT. As protein: CASSSGTGVAGKLFF.

This chain uses TRBV9 with TRBJ2-6; D tentatively fits TRBD1 or TRBD2 (5 bases each). The CDR3 is made up of 15 amino acids. Germline lookup yields CDR1 SGDLS and CDR2 YYNGEE. V was pared by 4 bases and J by 2 bases, with 10 bases between. The DNA for the CDR3 is TGTGCCAGCAGCCCCGGGGCTACTGGGGCCAACGTCCTGACTTTC. The encoded protein is CASSPGATGANVLTF.

This clone occurred once. The rearrangement links TRBV4-1 to TRBJ2-3, with 13 bases lining up with TRBD2. The J segment lost 4 bases and the V segment lost 6 bases, leaving 4 bases of the junction unmatched. The CDR3 has 15 amino acids. Germline V gives CDR1 MGHRA, CDR2 YSYEKL. Here the CDR3 reads CASRVTSGRADTQYF. CDR3 nucleotide sequence: TGCGCCAGCAGAGTCACTAGCGGGAGGGCAGATACGCAGTATTTT.